A single sample is the source of the 16 T cell receptor beta chains below, sequenced in a study of CD8+ T cells in alopecia areata. The sequencing template was cDNA reverse transcribed from extracted RNA. The method was immunoSEQ multiplex PCR; TCRdb's version includes in-frame clones alone and lacks a portion of them. This sample yields hundreds of thousands of clones, of which 60% are seen a single time; around 0.92% belongs to the top ten. The treatment denotes: oral pan-JAK inhibitor, 5-10 mg twice daily. The specimen comprised CD4+ T cells sorted from blood, sampled at roughly week 53, from a patient treated with tofacitinib. These receptor sequences come from a human donor with alopecia areata.

The chain has TRBV19 and TRBJ2-5, with D perhaps assigned TRBD1 or TRBD2 (6 bases each). V was pared by 5 bases and J by 1 base, with 11 bases between. Germline values: CDR1 LNHDA, CDR2 SQIVND (reference sequence). This CDR3 spans 14 amino acids. The CDR3 is CASSLQGLQETQYF. DNA of the CDR3: TGTGCCAGTAGTCTACAGGGACTCCAAGAGACCCAGTACTTC.

This clone is a singleton in its sample. The chain carries TRBV25-1 and TRBJ2-6; 8 bases agree with TRBD1. Germline V gene data show CDR1 as MGHDK and CDR2 as SYGVNS. J was trimmed by 1 base and V by 3 bases; bases with no gene match: 5. The CDR3 runs 17 residues. The CDR3 protein is CASSEVTGGSGANVLTF. CDR3 sequence (DNA): TGTGCCAGCAGTGAGGTAACAGGGGGGTCTGGGGCCAACGTCCTGACTTTC. Based on the CDR3 plus reference TRBV25-1 and TRBJ2-6, the full variable domain is EADIYQTPRYLVIGTGKKITLECSQTMGHDKMYWYQQDPGMELHLIHYSYGVNSTEKGDLSSESTVSRIRTEHFPLTLESARPSHTSQYLCASSEVTGGSGANVLTFGAGSRLTVL.

The chain employs TRBV7-2 and TRBJ1-2, with a weak D call TRBD1 (6 bases). Germline assignment: CDR1 SGHTA and CDR2 FQGNSA. V lost 4 bases to trimming and J lost 8 bases, with 17 bases between them. This CDR3 is 14 amino acids long. The CDR3 nucleotides are TGTGCCAGCAGCTCGTCGGACAGCCCCTGGGGCTACACCTTC. This gives the protein CASSSSDSPWGYTF.

The V call is TRBV29-1, the J call TRBJ2-5; 7 bases align to TRBD1. The length of the CDR3 is 12 residues. CDR1 is SQVTM, CDR2 ANQGSEA, per germline. The V gene end was trimmed by 8 bases and the J gene end by 4 bases; junction bases not matched to a gene: 7. The DNA for the CDR3 is TGCAGCTCCGGACAGGACGGAGAGACCCAGTACTTC. Translated, it gives CSSGQDGETQYF. Full variable domain (remainder filled in from reference TRBV29-1 and TRBJ2-5): SAVISQKPSRDICQRGTSLTIQCQVDSQVTMMFWYRQQPGQSLTLIATANQGSEATYESGFVIDKFPISRPNLTFSTLTVSNMSPEDSSIYLCSSGQDGETQYFGPGTRLLVL.

The CDR3 here is CSAPGQKPGARTDTQYF. CDR3 nucleotide sequence: TGCAGCGCCCCGGGACAGAAGCCGGGGGCACGCACAGATACGCAGTATTTT. The V call is TRBV29-1, the J call TRBJ2-3; a possible D gene is TRBD1 (7 bases). The CDR3 runs to 17 residues. CDR1 is SQVTM, CDR2 ANQGSEA, per germline. V lost 7 bases, J lost 1 base, and 24 bases lay in between.

CDR3 in DNA: TGTGCCAGCAGCTTAAGGGCGGTGACCCAGTACTTC. It encodes CASSLRAVTQYF. V and J are TRBV7-6 and TRBJ2-5; no clear D. V was clipped by 2 bases and J by 7 bases, with 8 bases between them. Germline loops: CDR1 SGHVS, CDR2 FNYEAQ. This CDR3 has 12 residues.

Written as DNA, the CDR3 is TGTGCCAGCAGCTACGGAGATACGCAGTATTTT. It specifies CASSYGDTQYF. The chain uses TRBV7-9 and TRBJ2-3; D gene unclear. The germline V and J ends were trimmed by 4 bases and 5 bases, with 4 bases remaining between them. Germline-derived CDR1 and CDR2 are SEHNR and FQNEAQ (reference sequence). This CDR3 has 11 residues.

V gene TRBV29-1 combines with J gene TRBJ2-1, with 9 bases aligning to TRBD2. The junction had 1 base not matched to a gene; V was cut back by 1 base and J by 3 bases. Germline values: CDR1 SQVTM, CDR2 ANQGSEA. This CDR3 has 14 residues. Written as DNA, the CDR3 is TGCAGCGTTGAAGTGCGGGGGGGCTACAATGAGCAGTTCTTC. This sequence encodes CSVEVRGGYNEQFF.

Notes on this clone: The junction shows a germline mismatch at one end, possibly a read error. The gene calls are TRBV7-7 and TRBJ2-5; weak D call: TRBD2 (5 bases). Germline V gives CDR1 SSHAT, CDR2 FNYEAQ (reference sequence). CDR3 length equals 13 residues. Here the CDR3 reads CASKDRGQETQYF. The CDR3 DNA sequence: TGTGCTAGCAAGGATCGGGGTCAAGAGACCCAGTACTTC.

Turning to this clone: Germline is not matched at one junction end, which may reflect a read error. The chain uses TRBV4-1 and TRBJ2-3; no firm D call. The CDR3 totals 15 residues. Germline V gene data show CDR1 as MGHRA and CDR2 as YSYEKL. The CDR3 coding sequence is TGCGCCAGCAGCAAAGAACCAACGAGGACGGATACGCAGTATTTT. Protein sequence: CASSKEPTRTDTQYF.

The chain recombines TRBV29-1 with TRBJ2-1; TRBD1 matches 7 bases. CDR3 length: 14 amino acids. The trim removed 7 bases at V and 0 bases at J, leaving 6 bases unmatched. The germline gives CDR1 SQVTM, CDR2 ANQGSEA. CDR3 in amino acids: CSESQGISYNEQFF. DNA of the CDR3: TGCAGCGAATCACAGGGGATCTCCTACAATGAGCAGTTCTTC.

This chain joins TRBV6-5 and TRBJ1-5, with TRBD1 matching 8 bases. Germline-derived CDR1 and CDR2 are MNHEY and SVGAGI. V lost 0 bases to trimming and J lost 6 bases; unmatched junction nucleotides: 4. The CDR3 sequence is 15 residues long. The CDR3 here is CASSYSGTGAQPQHF. In nucleotides, the CDR3 is TGTGCCAGCAGTTACTCTGGGACAGGAGCTCAGCCCCAGCATTTT.

The chain is built from TRBV4-3 and TRBJ2-3, with 10 bases fitting TRBD2. This CDR3 has 17 residues. J lost 0 bases, V lost 0 bases, and 3 bases had no gene match. CDR1 is LGHNA, CDR2 YSLEER, per germline. The CDR3 sequence: CASSQDGSGGSTDTQYF. The CDR3, as DNA: TGCGCCAGCAGCCAAGACGGTAGCGGGGGGAGCACAGATACGCAGTATTTT.

This clone was seen a handful of times. This chain connects TRBV4-2 to TRBJ2-7; D is tentatively TRBD1 or TRBD2 (5 bases each). The V end lost 0 bases, the J end lost 4 bases, and 13 bases lay between the germline ends. The CDR3 has 15 amino acids. Germline values: CDR1 LGHNA, CDR2 YNFKEQ. For the CDR3, the DNA is TGTGCCAGCAGCCAAGATTGGGACCAGGATTACGAGCAGTACTTC. Amino acids: CASSQDWDQDYEQYF.

V and J are TRBV6-1 and TRBJ1-2; 12 nucleotides agree with TRBD1. V shed 6 bases, J shed 7 bases, and the junction held 6 bases outside the gene matches. Germline assignment: CDR1 MNHNS and CDR2 SASEGT. The CDR3 loop spans 14 amino acids. CDR3 sequence reads: CASRPGQGAGGYTF. CDR3 coding DNA: TGTGCCAGCAGGCCGGGACAGGGGGCTGGTGGCTACACCTTC.

The genes are TRBV15 and TRBJ2-1; no clear D. This CDR3 contains 12 residues. Germline values: CDR1 LNHNV, CDR2 YYDKDF (reference sequence). V lost 3 bases and J 2 bases, leaving 2 bases between the germline ends. The CDR3 reads CATSSPYNEQFF. CDR3 nucleotides: TGTGCCACCAGCAGCCCCTACAATGAGCAGTTCTTC.